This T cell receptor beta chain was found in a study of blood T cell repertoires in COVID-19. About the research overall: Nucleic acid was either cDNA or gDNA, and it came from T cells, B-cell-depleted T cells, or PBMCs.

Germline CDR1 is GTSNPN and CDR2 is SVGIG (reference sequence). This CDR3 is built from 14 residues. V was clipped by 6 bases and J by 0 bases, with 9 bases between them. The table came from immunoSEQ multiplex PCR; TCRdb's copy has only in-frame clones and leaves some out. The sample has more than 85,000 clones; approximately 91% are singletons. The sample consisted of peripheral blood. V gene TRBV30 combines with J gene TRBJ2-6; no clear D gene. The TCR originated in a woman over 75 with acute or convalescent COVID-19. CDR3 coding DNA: TGTGCCTGTGATAGAAACTCTGGGGCCAACGTCCTGACTTTC. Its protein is CACDRNSGANVLTF.